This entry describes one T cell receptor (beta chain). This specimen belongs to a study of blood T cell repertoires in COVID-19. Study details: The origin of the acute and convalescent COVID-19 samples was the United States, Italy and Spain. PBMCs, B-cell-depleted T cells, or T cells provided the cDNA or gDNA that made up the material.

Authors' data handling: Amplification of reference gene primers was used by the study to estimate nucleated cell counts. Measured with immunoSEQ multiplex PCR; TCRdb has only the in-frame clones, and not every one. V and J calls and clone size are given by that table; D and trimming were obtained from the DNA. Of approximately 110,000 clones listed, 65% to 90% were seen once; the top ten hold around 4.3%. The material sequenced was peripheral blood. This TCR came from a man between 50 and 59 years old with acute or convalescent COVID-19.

CDR3 in DNA: TGTGCCAGCAGCTTTGACAGGGGCTATGGCTACACCTTC. It translates to CASSFDRGYGYTF. The chain couples TRBV11-3 to TRBJ1-2; 8 nucleotides match TRBD1. In germline, CDR1 is SGHNT, CDR2 YENEEA. The V segment lost 3 bases and the J segment 4 bases; nucleotides outside the gene matches: 1. This CDR3 has 13 amino acids.